Shown below are 18 T cell receptor beta chains from a single sample sequenced in a study of blood T cell repertoires in COVID-19. Generated by immunoSEQ multiplex PCR, the TCRdb table keeps only in-frame clones and is missing some. The sample yields some 100,000 clones, 70% to 90% seen once. The sequenced sample was peripheral blood. These receptors came from a human donor in a cohort sampled during active COVID-19.

This clone appeared a single time. The CDR3, as DNA: TGCGCCAGCAGCAAGGGACTAGCGGGCAATTGGGGTAATGAGCAGTTCTTC. This codes for CASSKGLAGNWGNEQFF. The chain is built from TRBV5-1 and TRBJ2-1; 12 nucleotides match TRBD2. The CDR3 sequence is 17 residues long. CDR1 SGHRS and CDR2 YFSETQ come from the germline V gene. Unmatched junction bases numbered 12, after V lost 4 bases and J lost 7 bases.

The J gene is TRBJ2-1, the V gene TRBV3-1 (or the pseudogene TRBV3-2), with no clear D. Germline CDR1 reads LGHDT; CDR2 reads YNNKEL (reference sequence). The CDR3 has 15 amino acids. Between the trimmed V and J ends, which lost 0 bases and 0 bases, there was a span of 6 bases. The CDR3 loop reads CASSQDRFSYNEQFF. CDR3 DNA: TGTGCCAGCAGCCAAGATCGTTTCTCCTACAATGAGCAGTTCTTC.

The chain is built from TRBV11-2 and TRBJ2-7; maybe TRBD2 (6 bases). Germline V CDR1 and CDR2: SGHAT, FQNNGV. V lost 6 bases, J lost 2 bases, and 11 bases lay in between. The CDR3 sequence is 13 residues long. CDR3: CASRRPGAYEQYF. The CDR3 DNA is TGTGCCAGCAGACGTCCGGGAGCCTACGAGCAGTACTTC.

The genes are TRBV27 and TRBJ2-3; 7 bases map to TRBD2. This CDR3 is built from 17 residues. J gave up 3 bases and V 4 bases, and 13 bases lay outside the gene matches. Per germline, CDR1 MNHEY and CDR2 SMNVEV (reference sequence). The CDR3 DNA reads as TGTGCCAGCAGTTCCTACGCCCGGACTAGTCGTACAGATACGCAGTATTTT. Translating it yields CASSSYARTSRTDTQYF.

The chain employs TRBV6-5 and TRBJ1-6; 10 bases align to TRBD1. Germline V lookup: CDR1 MNHEY, CDR2 SVGAGI. The V and J ends lost 4 bases and 9 bases, in that order; junction bases with no gene match: 6. The CDR3 totals 15 residues. The CDR3 sequence: CASSSGQGRSSPLHF. CDR3 nucleotides: TGTGCCAGCAGTTCGGGACAGGGGAGGAGTTCACCCCTCCACTTT.

The V call is TRBV9, the J call TRBJ1-1; TRBD1 matches 8 bases. The CDR3 is 14 amino acids. CDR1 is SGDLS, CDR2 YYNGEE, per germline. J lost 0 bases, V lost 10 bases, and 8 bases had no gene match. The CDR3 spells CASRAGGLNTEAFF. CDR3 nucleotides: TGTGCCTCTCGGGCAGGGGGCTTGAACACTGAAGCTTTCTTT.

This clone was recorded a few times. This sequence joins TRBV4-3 and TRBJ1-1, with unresolved D. CDR1 LGHNA and CDR2 YSLEER come from the germline V gene. Trimming stripped 0 bases from V and 1 base from J, with 6 bases between. CDR3 length equals 14 residues. The chain's CDR3 is CASSQDPGNTEAFF. As DNA, the CDR3 is TGCGCCAGCAGCCAAGATCCAGGGAACACTGAAGCTTTCTTT.

The chain links TRBV29-1 to TRBJ1-2; maybe TRBD1 (5 bases). In germline, CDR1 is SQVTM, CDR2 ANQGSEA. CDR3 size: 15 residues. The V and J ends lost 5 bases and 2 bases respectively, with 18 bases between them. The CDR3 sequence is CSVPGLGQVNYGYTF. The CDR3 DNA reads TGCAGCGTTCCCGGGTTGGGGCAGGTCAACTATGGCTACACCTTC.

The V and J genes are TRBV18 and TRBJ1-3; D is unresolved. V lost 0 bases and J lost 4, with 10 bases in between. The length of the CDR3 is 15 residues. In germline, CDR1 is KGHSH, CDR2 LQKENI. CDR3 residues: CASSPPLRPGNTIYF. Written as DNA, the CDR3 is TGTGCCAGCTCACCACCTCTTCGTCCCGGAAACACCATATATTTT.

This clone was seen only a few times. The chain carries TRBV3-1 (or the pseudogene TRBV3-2) and TRBJ1-2, with D hard to call. The germline V gene has CDR1 LGHDT and CDR2 YNNKEL (reference sequence). The CDR3 covers 12 residues. The V gene lost 1 base and the J gene lost 4 bases, with 4 bases spanning the gap. CDR3 amino acids: CASSQVSYGYTF. The CDR3 DNA is TGTGCCAGCAGCCAAGTCAGCTATGGCTACACCTTC.

The chain links TRBV2 to TRBJ1-1; 7 nucleotides match TRBD1. CDR3 size: 14 residues. The V segment lost 7 bases and the J segment 0 bases; nucleotides outside the gene matches: 5. Germline V gene sequence: CDR1 SNHLY, CDR2 FYNNEI. The CDR3 region has the DNA TGTGCCAGCATTACGGGACAGATGAACACTGAAGCTTTCTTT. As protein: CASITGQMNTEAFF.

This chain uses TRBV5-5 with TRBJ1-2; possible D gene TRBD1, 6 bases. V lost 2 bases to trimming and J lost 6 bases, with 8 bases between them. Germline values: CDR1 SGHKS, CDR2 YYEKEE (reference sequence). The CDR3 totals 12 residues. The CDR3 loop is CASSLHRDGYTF. CDR3 nucleotides: TGTGCCAGCAGCTTACACAGGGATGGCTACACCTTC.

The chain links TRBV7-2 to TRBJ1-6, with D possibly being TRBD1 (5 bases). Germline assignment: CDR1 SGHTA and CDR2 FQGNSA. V lost 4 bases and J 8 bases, leaving 9 bases between the germline ends. The CDR3 has 13 residues. The CDR3 coding sequence is TGTGCCAGCAGCTACGACAGATATTCACCCCTCCACTTT. Its protein product is CASSYDRYSPLHF.

The chain is built from TRBV19 and TRBJ1-6; maybe TRBD1 (6 bases). Germline V gene sequence: CDR1 LNHDA, CDR2 SQIVND (reference sequence). The CDR3 is made up of 14 amino acids. Trimming pared 4 bases from V and 10 bases from J, leaving 14 bases between. The CDR3 nucleotides read TGTGCCAGTAGTACTATAACAGGGAACTCACCCCTCCACTTT. The encoded protein is CASSTITGNSPLHF.

The chain uses TRBV7-2 and TRBJ2-1, with D possibly matching TRBD2 (6 bases). The CDR3 consists of 14 residues. Germline V gives CDR1 SGHTA, CDR2 FQGNSA. The V end was cut by 0 bases, the J end by 4 bases, with 7 bases between. The CDR3 protein is CASSLAGGYNEQFF. The DNA of the CDR3 is TGTGCCAGCAGCTTAGCGGGGGGATACAATGAGCAGTTCTTC.

V usage is TRBV5-4 and J usage is TRBJ2-7; D is perhaps TRBD2 (5 bases). The germline V gene encodes CDR1 SGHNT and CDR2 YYREEE (reference sequence). The CDR3 extends over 15 amino acids. Trimming removed 0 bases at V and 3 bases at J, with 13 bases between. The CDR3 reads CASSLGGSMDYEQYF. The CDR3 DNA is TGTGCCAGCAGCTTGGGTGGGAGTATGGACTACGAGCAGTACTTC.

This clone was counted between two and nine times. The chain uses TRBV4-1 and TRBJ2-7, with D tentatively TRBD2 (5 bases). Between the trimmed V and J ends, which lost 2 bases and 6 bases, there was a span of 20 bases. The CDR3 has 16 residues. The V gene's germline CDR1 is MGHRA and CDR2 YSYEKL. As DNA, the CDR3 is TGCGCCAGCAGCCAACAGAGACTACCGGGTACGTTCGAGCAGTACTTC. Translation gives CASSQQRLPGTFEQYF.

The DNA of the CDR3 is TGTGCCAGCAGTGACCCTGGGACAGGGGGCAGTTACACCTTC. The encoded protein is CASSDPGTGGSYTF. The V call is TRBV2, the J call TRBJ1-2; 12 bases agree with TRBD1. Per germline, CDR1 SNHLY and CDR2 FYNNEI. This CDR3 comprises 14 residues. V lost 3 bases and J lost 11; bases outside the gene matches: 7.